The rows below give T cell receptor beta chains drawn from one sample of a study of blood T cells in healthy people across ages. TCRdb re-analysed the 5' RACE reads in MiXCR, keeping a single row per CDR3 protein. Counted here are about 1.8 million distinct CDR3 sequences, around half occurring once; the ten biggest clones make up over 2%. The sequencing input was blood. The receptor set was obtained from a woman between 35 and 50 years old in good health. The CDR3 runs from the conserved cysteine through the conserved F or W. Each record gives: V gene, J gene, clone size, D gene, CDR3 protein, CDR3 DNA. The D gene is left open where the match is weak. Not every row has a clone size; where given, it reads once, few, many or a size class.

V: TRBV6-2/TRBV6-3; J: TRBJ2-5; size: NA; D: NA; CDR3: CATFEHGEETQYF; DNA: TGTGCCACCTTTGAGCATGGAGAAGAGACCCAGTACTTC
V: TRBV6-1; J: TRBJ1-2; size: NA; D: NA; CDR3: CASSEGPGVDYGYTF; DNA: TGTGCCAGCAGTGAAGGCCCAGGGGTTGACTATGGCTACACCTTC
V: TRBV12-5; J: TRBJ2-5; size: few; D: TRBD2; CDR3: CASGFSAGALGPETQYF; DNA: TGTGCTAGTGGTTTTTCAGCGGGGGCCCTCGGCCCAGAGACCCAGTACTTC
V: TRBV29-1; J: TRBJ1-1; size: NA; D: NA; CDR3: CSVEGVGGHTEAFF; DNA: TGCAGCGTTGAAGGGGTCGGGGGGCACACTGAAGCTTTCTTT
V: TRBV7-2; J: TRBJ2-7; size: NA; D: NA; CDR3: CASSFQGGLDNEQYF; DNA: TGTGCCAGCAGCTTCCAGGGGGGCCTCGACAATGAGCAGTACTTC
V: TRBV7-2; J: TRBJ2-1; size: NA; D: TRBD2; CDR3: CASSGRGNNEQFF; DNA: TGTGCCAGCAGCGGGAGGGGTAACAATGAGCAGTTCTTC
V: TRBV7-2; J: TRBJ2-4; size: few; D: NA; CDR3: CASSLDRVANIQYF; DNA: TGTGCCAGCAGCTTAGACAGGGTCGCAAACATTCAGTACTTC
V: TRBV27; J: TRBJ2-3; size: NA; D: TRBD2; CDR3: CASSSSGGDRDTQYF; DNA: TGTGCCAGCAGTTCCAGCGGGGGGGACCGAGATACGCAGTATTTT
V: TRBV21-1; J: TRBJ1-5; size: once; D: NA; CDR3: CASSNTDRALGNQPQHF; DNA: TGTGCCAGCAGCAACACTGACAGGGCCCTGGGCAATCAGCCCCAGCATTTT
V: TRBV20-1; J: TRBJ1-5; size: NA; D: NA; CDR3: CSAERTKGNQPQHF; DNA: TGCAGTGCTGAAAGGACTAAAGGCAATCAGCCCCAGCATTTT
V: TRBV25-1; J: TRBJ2-1; size: NA; D: TRBD1; CDR3: CASSESQGARGYNEQFF; DNA: TGTGCCAGCAGTGAATCCCAGGGGGCTCGTGGCTACAATGAGCAGTTCTTC
V: TRBV9; J: TRBJ2-3; size: NA; D: NA; CDR3: CASSAEGEVNTQYF; DNA: TGTGCCAGCAGCGCAGAGGGTGAAGTGAATACGCAGTATTTT
V: TRBV11-1; J: TRBJ2-1; size: NA; D: NA; CDR3: CASSLGLPHNEQFF; DNA: TGTGCCAGCAGCTTAGGGCTTCCCCACAATGAGCAGTTCTTC
V: TRBV7-2; J: TRBJ2-1; size: NA; D: TRBD2; CDR3: CASVGGGAVSYNEQFF; DNA: TGTGCCAGCGTGGGCGGGGGGGCGGTCTCCTACAATGAGCAGTTCTTC
V: TRBV7-9; J: TRBJ2-5; size: NA; D: NA; CDR3: CASAQGRGQETQYF; DNA: TGTGCCAGCGCACAGGGAAGGGGCCAAGAGACCCAGTACTTC
V: TRBV6-5; J: TRBJ2-7; size: NA; D: NA; CDR3: CASSYSSQTYEQYF; DNA: TGTGCCAGCAGTTACTCGTCACAAACCTACGAGCAGTACTTC
V: TRBV24-1; J: TRBJ2-7; size: few; D: NA; CDR3: CATSDTESRDPKGDQYEQYF; DNA: TGTGCCACCAGTGATACCGAAAGCCGGGACCCTAAGGGGGATCAGTACGAGCAGTACTTC
V: TRBV28; J: TRBJ2-1; size: few; D: NA; CDR3: CASSLLGPSYNEQFF; DNA: TGTGCCAGCAGTCTATTGGGGCCCTCCTACAATGAGCAGTTCTTC
V: TRBV29-1; J: TRBJ1-2; size: few; D: NA; CDR3: CSVEGGRGYTF; DNA: TGCAGCGTTGAAGGGGGGAGGGGCTACACCTTC
V: TRBV11-2; J: TRBJ2-4; size: NA; D: NA; CDR3: CASSPTIPEARGAKNIQYF; DNA: TGTGCCAGCAGCCCCACTATACCAGAGGCACGGGGGGCCAAAAACATTCAGTACTTC
V: TRBV5-1; J: TRBJ2-5; size: NA; D: NA; CDR3: CASSFFRGGYQETQYF; DNA: TGCGCCAGCAGCTTTTTTCGCGGGGGCTATCAAGAGACCCAGTACTTC
V: TRBV4-1; J: TRBJ1-6; size: few; D: NA; CDR3: CASSQGLRGNNSPLHF; DNA: TGCGCCAGCAGCCAAGGCCTCAGGGGAAATAATTCACCCCTCCACTTT
V: TRBV7-7; J: TRBJ2-6; size: NA; D: TRBD1; CDR3: CASSLHPLSGTGPPGANVLTF; DNA: TGTGCTAGCAGCTTACATCCGCTCTCCGGGACAGGTCCCCCTGGGGCCAACGTCCTGACTTTC
V: TRBV3-1; J: TRBJ2-1; size: NA; D: TRBD2; CDR3: CASSRVNYGAGGSYNEQFF; DNA: TGTGCCAGCAGCCGAGTAAACTATGGAGCGGGGGGATCCTACAATGAGCAGTTCTTC
V: TRBV12-3/TRBV12-4; J: TRBJ2-3; size: NA; D: NA; CDR3: CASSIVDTDTQYF; DNA: TGTGCCAGCAGTATAGTAGACACAGATACGCAGTATTTT
V: TRBV20-1; J: TRBJ2-4; size: NA; D: NA; CDR3: CSARQEAKNIQYF; DNA: TGCAGTGCTAGACAAGAAGCCAAAAACATTCAGTACTTC
V: TRBV6-2/TRBV6-3; J: TRBJ2-7; size: NA; D: TRBD2; CDR3: CASSFFSGVNSYEQYF; DNA: TGTGCCAGCAGTTTTTTTAGCGGGGTCAACTCCTACGAGCAGTACTTC
V: TRBV20-1; J: TRBJ2-7; size: few; D: NA; CDR3: CSAPSGRSYEQYF; DNA: TGCAGTGCCCCCAGCGGGCGTTCCTACGAGCAGTACTTC
V: TRBV12-3/TRBV12-4; J: TRBJ1-6; size: NA; D: NA; CDR3: CASSLTARDSPLHF; DNA: TGTGCCAGCAGTTTGACAGCCCGCGATTCACCCCTCCACTTT
V: TRBV7-9; J: TRBJ2-1; size: NA; D: NA; CDR3: CASSLGGTVGVNEQFF; DNA: TGTGCCAGCAGCTTAGGGGGGACCGTTGGGGTAAATGAGCAGTTCTTC
V: TRBV11-2; J: TRBJ2-6; size: NA; D: NA; CDR3: CASSSSTAGANVLTF; DNA: TGTGCCAGCAGCAGCTCGACAGCTGGGGCCAACGTCCTGACTTTC
V: TRBV20-1; J: TRBJ2-1; size: few; D: TRBD2; CDR3: CSARDAAGGHSYNEQFF; DNA: TGCAGTGCTAGAGATGCGGCGGGGGGGCACTCCTACAATGAGCAGTTCTTC
V: TRBV6-2/TRBV6-3; J: TRBJ2-3; size: many; D: TRBD2; CDR3: CASNPDRGGPDTQYF; DNA: TGTGCCAGCAACCCGGACCGGGGGGGCCCAGATACGCAGTATTTT
V: TRBV6-2/TRBV6-3; J: TRBJ2-3; size: NA; D: NA; CDR3: CASSSSHQNRASGTQYF; DNA: TGTGCCAGCAGTTCTTCACATCAAAACAGGGCTTCGGGTACGCAGTATTTT
V: TRBV7-9; J: TRBJ2-7; size: few; D: NA; CDR3: CASSLGSSNYEQYF; DNA: TGTGCCAGCAGCTTGGGAAGTTCCAACTACGAGCAGTACTTC
V: TRBV18; J: TRBJ2-1; size: once; D: TRBD2; CDR3: CATSPTSGALNGQFF; DNA: TGTGCCACCTCACCGACTAGCGGGGCACTAAATGGGCAGTTCTTC
V: TRBV4-2; J: TRBJ2-3; size: few; D: NA; CDR3: CASSQDLNSRGTQYF; DNA: TGTGCCAGCAGCCAAGATCTTAACTCGCGGGGTACGCAGTATTTT
V: TRBV5-1; J: TRBJ2-5; size: NA; D: NA; CDR3: CASSFIPVSQETQYF; DNA: TGCGCCAGCAGCTTTATTCCCGTTTCCCAAGAGACCCAGTACTTC
V: TRBV20-1; J: TRBJ2-5; size: few; D: TRBD2; CDR3: CSARRLAGYKTQYF; DNA: TGCAGTGCTAGGCGGCTAGCGGGGTATAAGACCCAGTACTTC
V: TRBV7-2; J: TRBJ2-2; size: NA; D: TRBD2; CDR3: CASSLIAGLIPGELFF; DNA: TGTGCCAGCAGCCTTATAGCGGGGCTTATTCCGGGGGAGCTGTTTTTT
V: TRBV12-3/TRBV12-4; J: TRBJ2-7; size: NA; D: NA; CDR3: CASRPSTVSYEQYF; DNA: TGTGCCAGCAGACCCTCGACAGTGAGCTACGAGCAGTACTTC
V: TRBV28; J: TRBJ2-3; size: NA; D: NA; CDR3: CASSDPPFTDTQYF; DNA: TGTGCCAGCAGTGACCCGCCATTCACAGATACGCAGTATTTT
V: TRBV24-1; J: TRBJ1-2; size: NA; D: NA; CDR3: CATDGGAGYTF; DNA: TGTGCCACCGATGGGGGAGCCGGCTACACCTTC
V: TRBV5-1; J: TRBJ1-1; size: once; D: NA; CDR3: CASSPDPGTEAFF; DNA: TGCGCCAGCAGCCCGGACCCAGGCACTGAAGCTTTCTTT
V: TRBV14; J: TRBJ2-1; size: NA; D: TRBD2; CDR3: CASSQVNGGAGEQFF; DNA: TGTGCCAGCAGCCAAGTTAACGGGGGGGCCGGTGAGCAGTTCTTC
V: TRBV6-2/TRBV6-3; J: TRBJ2-7; size: once; D: NA; CDR3: CASSPAHEQYF; DNA: TGTGCCAGCAGTCCAGCACACGAGCAGTACTTC
V: TRBV12-3/TRBV12-4; J: TRBJ1-6; size: NA; D: TRBD1; CDR3: CASSFLGQGNLPLHF; DNA: TGTGCCAGCAGTTTTCTGGGACAGGGGAATTTACCCCTCCACTTT
V: TRBV20-1; J: TRBJ2-1; size: NA; D: TRBD2; CDR3: CSATSGGEDEQFF; DNA: TGCAGTGCCACTAGCGGGGGCGAAGATGAGCAGTTCTTC
V: TRBV9; J: TRBJ2-5; size: NA; D: NA; CDR3: CASSEGGAHQETQYF; DNA: TGTGCCAGCAGCGAGGGGGGGGCCCACCAAGAGACCCAGTACTTC
V: TRBV5-1; J: TRBJ1-2; size: few; D: TRBD1; CDR3: CASSLAGQGRNYGYTF; DNA: TGCGCCAGCAGCTTGGCGGGACAGGGTAGAAACTATGGCTACACCTTC
V: TRBV20-1; J: TRBJ2-1; size: NA; D: TRBD2; CDR3: CSEAGDNEQFF; DNA: TGCAGTGAGGCGGGGGACAATGAGCAGTTCTTC
V: TRBV20-1; J: TRBJ1-2; size: NA; D: NA; CDR3: CSAVPAWHIGYTF; DNA: TGCAGTGCCGTGCCTGCGTGGCACATTGGCTACACCTTC